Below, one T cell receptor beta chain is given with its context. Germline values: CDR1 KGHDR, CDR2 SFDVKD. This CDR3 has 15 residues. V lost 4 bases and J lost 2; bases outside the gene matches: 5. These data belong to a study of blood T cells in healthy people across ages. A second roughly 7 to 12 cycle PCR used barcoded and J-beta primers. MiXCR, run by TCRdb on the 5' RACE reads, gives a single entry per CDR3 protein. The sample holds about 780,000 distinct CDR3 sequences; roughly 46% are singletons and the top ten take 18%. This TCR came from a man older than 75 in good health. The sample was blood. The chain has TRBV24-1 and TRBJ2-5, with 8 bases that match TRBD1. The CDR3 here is CATSDTGQVQETQYF. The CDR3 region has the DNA TGTGCCACCAGTGACACGGGACAGGTTCAAGAGACCCAGTACTTC.